This TCR beta chain was sequenced during a study of blood T cell repertoires in COVID-19. The method was immunoSEQ multiplex PCR; TCRdb's version includes in-frame clones alone and lacks a portion of them. In the table there are 230,000 or so clones, around 80% of which are singletons. The CDR3 loop spans 19 amino acids. Germline V gives CDR1 SGHVS, CDR2 FNYEAQ. V lost 1 base and J lost 0, with 16 bases in between. This TCR derives from a man aged 40-49 years who had recovered from COVID-19. Material for sequencing was peripheral blood. The chain is built from TRBV7-6 and TRBJ1-6, with D perhaps matching TRBD1 (5 bases). The CDR3 bases are TGTGCCAGCAGCTTAGAGCCGGGACTCCAAAGCTCCTATAATTCACCCCTCCACTTT. Translated: CASSLEPGLQSSYNSPLHF.